The clone carrying this T cell receptor beta chain was detected a few times. Preparing the TCRbeta library involved the use of unique molecular identifiers. MiXCR was run by TCRdb on the PCR reads, yielding one entry per CDR3 protein. The sample holds 420,000 or so distinct CDR3 sequences; under 13% are singletons and the top ten take nearly 5.5%. The source of the sample is a study of T-cell reconstitution after alpha-beta-depleted transplantation in children. Looked up from germline, CDR1 is LGHNT and CDR2 is FRNRAP. This CDR3 spans 16 amino acids. V was clipped by 8 bases and J by 4 bases; unmatched bases: 16.

The receptor comes from a human donor who donated a stem cell graft to a child with acute myeloid leukemia. The V gene is TRBV12-5, the J gene TRBJ1-1, with 7 bases lining up with TRBD1. Here the sequenced sample was PBMCs from the stem cell graft donor, taken from the stem cell graft. The CDR3 loop is CASNRQGLSGGTEAFF. The CDR3 region has the DNA TGTGCTAGTAATCGACAGGGTCTGAGTGGTGGCACTGAAGCTTTCTTT.